Presented here are 23 T cell receptor beta chains from one specimen sequenced in a study of T cell changes during pregnancy in multiple sclerosis. Clones were read by immunoSEQ multiplex PCR, and TCRdb kept only the in-frame ones, dropping some. Of roughly 11,000 clones listed, 75% to 90% are singletons. Sample: CD8+ T cells from peripheral blood mononuclear cells, taken after pregnancy. These receptor sequences come from a female donor in good health, enrolled as a control in a pregnancy study.

The chain employs TRBV13 and TRBJ2-3, with D perhaps TRBD2 (6 bases). Germline V gene lookup returns CDR1 PRHDT and CDR2 FYEKMQ (reference sequence). Deletions cut 2 bases from V and 4 bases from J, with 19 bases between. CDR3 length: 17 residues. The CDR3 sequence: CASSLKMGRGGPDTQYF. As DNA, the CDR3 is TGTGCCAGCAGCTTAAAGATGGGGCGGGGAGGACCAGATACGCAGTATTTT.

This clone is a singleton in its sample. This chain connects TRBV19 to TRBJ2-1; maybe TRBD1 (5 bases). V dropped 3 bases and J dropped 1 base, with 19 bases sitting between them. The CDR3 has 18 amino acids. Looked up from germline, CDR1 is LNHDA and CDR2 is SQIVND (reference sequence). The CDR3 nucleotides read TGTGCCAGTAGTATGTCTTCCCGGGCAGGGATATCCTACAATGAGCAGTTCTTC. It specifies CASSMSSRAGISYNEQFF.

V is TRBV6-4 and J is TRBJ2-2, with TRBD2 matching over 10 bases. Trimming took 8 bases from V and 3 from J; bases not matched to a gene: 3. This CDR3 contains 14 residues. The germline V gene has CDR1 MRHNA and CDR2 SNTAGT. CDR3 region: CASRGLADTGELFF. CDR3 sequence (DNA): TGTGCCAGCCGAGGACTAGCGGACACCGGGGAGCTGTTTTTT.

The chain has TRBV7-9 and TRBJ2-2; the D is unclear. V was pared by 5 bases and J by 5 bases, with 6 bases between. Germline V CDR1 and CDR2: SEHNR, FQNEAQ (reference sequence). The CDR3 consists of 12 residues. CDR3 coding DNA: TGTGCCAGCAGCCCCCAAACCGGGGAGCTGTTTTTT. It codes for CASSPQTGELFF.

CDR3 amino acids: CASGALGLSYNEQFF. DNA for the CDR3: TGTGCCAGCGGAGCCCTCGGACTATCATACAATGAGCAGTTCTTC. The chain uses TRBV28 and TRBJ2-1; possible D gene TRBD2, 6 bases. Germline values: CDR1 MDHEN, CDR2 SYDVKM. CDR3 length equals 15 residues. The germline V and J ends were trimmed by 8 bases and 4 bases, with 18 bases remaining between them.

The J gene is TRBJ2-3, the V gene TRBV13; 12 bases are a match to TRBD2. CDR1 and CDR2 from the germline V gene are PRHDT and FYEKMQ (reference sequence). V trimming: 5 bases; J trimming: 1 base; junction bases outside the gene matches: 4. There are 16 residues in the CDR3. DNA of the CDR3: TGTGCCAGCAGCCTACTAGCGGGAGGACGCACAGATACGCAGTATTTT. This codes for CASSLLAGGRTDTQYF.

In its sample, this clone was seen once. The chain uses TRBV9 and TRBJ2-1, with 15 nucleotides matching TRBD2. The V segment lost 3 bases and the J segment 9 bases; nucleotides outside the gene matches: 4. In germline, CDR1 is SGDLS, CDR2 YYNGEE. This CDR3 contains 15 residues. The CDR3 DNA is TGTGCCAGCAGCGGGACTAGCGGGGGGGCTAGTGAGCAGTTCTTC. This sequence encodes CASSGTSGGASEQFF.

This clone was counted once. CDR3 sequence reads: CASSLGGVAGTGKNIQYF. The CDR3, as DNA: TGTGCCAGCAGCTTAGGGGGCGTAGCGGGGACCGGCAAAAACATTCAGTACTTC. The rearrangement joins TRBV7-3 to TRBJ2-4, with 8 bases that match TRBD2. V shed 2 bases and J 3 bases; nucleotides not matched to a gene: 12. This CDR3 is built from 18 residues. Germline V gives CDR1 SGHTA, CDR2 FQGTGA.

This sequence joins TRBV7-8 and TRBJ1-6, with D perhaps TRBD1 (6 bases). CDR3 length: 17 amino acids. V lost 6 bases and J 9 bases, leaving 24 bases between the germline ends. Germline assignment: CDR1 SGHVS and CDR2 FQNEAQ. The CDR3 loop is CASSRIPQGPFTSPLHF. Here the CDR3 DNA reads TGTGCCAGCAGTCGAATCCCACAGGGACCATTTACTTCACCCCTCCACTTT.

The V gene is TRBV10-3, the J gene TRBJ2-1; TRBD2 aligns across 9 bases. The CDR3 is made up of 14 amino acids. With V trimmed by 3 bases and J by 10 bases, 7 bases remained unmatched. Germline V gives CDR1 ENHRY, CDR2 SYGVKD. CDR3 in DNA: TGTGCCATCAGTGACGAGCGGGGGGTTCGAGAGCAGTTCTTC. Translation: CAISDERGVREQFF.

The rearrangement links TRBV15 to TRBJ2-1; unclear D gene. Trimming took off 0 bases at V and 12 bases at J, with 18 bases between the two ends. Germline CDR1 reads LNHNV; CDR2 reads YYDKDF (reference sequence). The CDR3 has 15 amino acids. The CDR3: CATSRDRVSSERQFF. As DNA, the CDR3 is TGTGCCACCAGCAGAGATCGGGTAAGCTCAGAAAGGCAGTTCTTC.

The chain joins TRBV6-6 to TRBJ2-1, with 7 bases aligning to TRBD2. Trimming cost V 8 bases and J 5 bases; bases outside gene matches: 12. Germline CDR1 is MNHNY and CDR2 is SVGAGI (reference sequence). CDR3 length equals 15 residues. CDR3 nucleotide sequence: TGTGCCAGCGGCCGACTTGCGGGAGTCCACAATGAGCAGTTCTTC. It encodes CASGRLAGVHNEQFF.

The genes are TRBV4-3 and TRBJ1-2; possible D gene TRBD1, 5 bases. The V gene lost 2 bases and the J gene lost 4 bases, with 14 bases spanning the gap. In germline, CDR1 is LGHNA, CDR2 YSLEER. This CDR3 region has 15 residues. The CDR3 reads CASSQSLDSLYGYTF. The DNA of the CDR3 is TGCGCCAGCAGCCAATCCCTTGACAGCCTCTATGGCTACACCTTC.

The chain recombines TRBV5-6 with TRBJ2-7; 9 positions match TRBD2. This CDR3 comprises 13 residues. The germline gives CDR1 SGHDT, CDR2 YYEEEE. Losses at the gene ends were 5 bases for V and 4 bases for J; bases not matched to a gene: 4. CDR3 loop: CASRSTSGYEQYF. The CDR3, as DNA: TGTGCCAGCAGGTCGACTAGCGGATACGAGCAGTACTTC.

The V call is TRBV5-1, the J call TRBJ2-3; D is uncertain. Trimming shortened V by 0 bases and J by 6 bases, and 11 bases separated the two germline ends. Germline-derived CDR1 and CDR2 are SGHRS and YFSETQ. This CDR3 is built from 14 residues. DNA for the CDR3: TGCGCCAGCAGCTTGGGGTCAGAGGCGGATACGCAGTATTTT. Amino acid sequence: CASSLGSEADTQYF.

The CDR3 nucleotides are TGCGCCAGCAGCTACGGGACTAGCGGGAGCGGAACCAAAAACATTCAGTACTTC. This translates into CASSYGTSGSGTKNIQYF. The V gene is TRBV5-1, the J gene TRBJ2-4, with 14 bases identical to TRBD2. V lost 3 bases, J lost 2 bases, and 7 bases stayed unmatched. This CDR3 contains 18 residues. Germline V CDR1 and CDR2: SGHRS, YFSETQ.

V is TRBV4-2 and J is TRBJ2-2; 10 nucleotides line up with TRBD1. Germline values: CDR1 LGHNA, CDR2 YNFKEQ. CDR3 size: 15 residues. Trimming took 4 bases from V and 5 from J; bases not matched to a gene: 4. The CDR3 DNA follows: TGTGCCAGCAGCCGAGGGACAGGGGAGACCGGGGAGCTGTTTTTT. Translating gives CASSRGTGETGELFF.

V and J are TRBV7-2 and TRBJ2-5; 10 bases line up with TRBD1. Germline values: CDR1 SGHTA, CDR2 FQGNSA. J lost 0 bases, V lost 8 bases, and 6 bases had no gene match. This CDR3 region has 15 residues. CDR3 residues: CASWSGQGYQETQYF. In DNA, the CDR3 is TGTGCCAGCTGGTCGGGACAGGGGTACCAAGAGACCCAGTACTTC. Full variable domain (remainder filled in from reference TRBV7-2 and TRBJ2-5): GAGVSQSPSNKVTEKGKDVELRCDPISGHTALYWYRQSLGQGLEFLIYFQGNSAPDKSGLPSDRFSAERTGGSVSTLTIQRTQQEDSAVYLCASWSGQGYQETQYFGPGTRLLVL.

The rearrangement links TRBV19 to TRBJ2-1, with 7 positions matching TRBD2. CDR1 is LNHDA and CDR2 is SQIVND in the germline V gene (reference sequence). V lost 3 bases, J lost 2 bases, and 7 bases stayed unmatched. The CDR3 runs 16 residues. The CDR3 DNA sequence: TGTGCCAGTAGTATTTTCGGCGGGAGCCCCTACAATGAGCAGTTCTTC. Its protein product is CASSIFGGSPYNEQFF.

J is TRBJ2-5 and V is TRBV5-6; 8 nucleotides match TRBD1. CDR1 is SGHDT and CDR2 is YYEEEE in the germline V gene. After removal of 3 bases from V and 3 bases from J, the junction contained 10 bases not matched to a gene. This CDR3 is 16 amino acids long. In DNA, the CDR3 is TGTGCCAGCAGCTGGAGAGGGACAGGAACTAAAGAGACCCAGTACTTC. Protein: CASSWRGTGTKETQYF.

This rearrangement joins TRBV30 to TRBJ2-7, with 7 bases identical to TRBD1. The CDR3 is 13 amino acids. V lost 7 bases, J lost 3 bases, and 9 bases stayed unmatched. Germline V gene data show CDR1 as GTSNPN and CDR2 as SVGIG (reference sequence). The CDR3 DNA reads as TGTGCCTTGACGACAGGGATTGGCTACGAGCAGTACTTC. This sequence encodes CALTTGIGYEQYF.

The rearrangement uses TRBV29-1 and TRBJ1-1, with D unresolved. Germline V lookup: CDR1 SQVTM, CDR2 ANQGSEA. There are 13 residues in the CDR3. V lost 5 bases, J lost 1 base, and 11 bases lay in between. The CDR3 region has the DNA TGCAGCGTTTCAACGGGTAGGAACACTGAAGCTTTCTTT. Residues: CSVSTGRNTEAFF.

CDR3 nucleotide sequence: TGTGCCAGCAGCTTGACCGGGGTTGTTTACGAGCAGTACTTC. Translated, it gives CASSLTGVVYEQYF. V gene TRBV6-6 combines with J gene TRBJ2-7, with a tentative D call TRBD2 (5 bases). The germline CDR1 and CDR2 sequences are MNHNY and SVGAGI (reference sequence). The germline V and J ends were trimmed by 6 bases and 4 bases, with 16 bases remaining between them. This CDR3 is 14 amino acids long.